Below are 2 T cell receptor beta chains sequenced from a single sample in a study of healthy donors' naive CD4 and CD8 T cells. TCR libraries were built from approximately 0.55 ug of total RNA by linear amplification. TCRdb independently ran MiXCR on the reads; one entry per CDR3 protein. The sample includes about 180,000 distinct CDR3 sequences, around 74% seen only once; the top ten take about 2.4%. The sample consisted of naive CD4+ and CD8+ T cells sorted from blood, pooled from several donors. These receptors were taken from a pool of human donors in good health; the sample pools cells from several healthy donors.

The sample holds one count of this clonotype. This chain connects TRBV19 to TRBJ2-7; no clear D. Germline V gene data show CDR1 as LNHDA and CDR2 as SQIVND (reference sequence). The V gene lost 3 bases and the J gene lost 4 bases, with 10 bases spanning the gap. The CDR3 loop spans 13 amino acids. DNA for the CDR3: TGTGCCAGTAGTATTAAGGCAGATTACGAGCAGTACTTC. Translated, it gives CASSIKADYEQYF.

The gene calls are TRBV27 and TRBJ2-5, with 9 positions matching TRBD1. V dropped 6 bases and J dropped 5; count of bases not matched to a gene: 13. This CDR3 spans 16 amino acids. Per the germline V gene, CDR1 is MNHEY and CDR2 is SMNVEV (reference sequence). The CDR3 here is CASSRYRDRVRETQYF. DNA of the CDR3: TGTGCCAGCAGCCGCTACAGGGACAGGGTGAGGGAGACCCAGTACTTC.